A single sample is the source of the 5 T cell receptor beta chains below, sequenced in a study of control samples from healthy donors and cancer patients (dated by TCRdb to between 2020 and 2021). The library relied on the immunoSEQ multiplex PCR assay. TCRdb retrieved this table from immuneACCESS and kept in-frame rearrangements only. Not all clones are present; in checked studies, unresolved V genes account for under half, and no reason is known for the remainder. Within this sample are 150,000 to 200,000 clones, with approximately 94% of them counted one time only. The ten largest clones capture 8.5% of the sample. Sequenced material: blood. The source of these receptors is a woman aged 40 to 50 in good health.

V usage is TRBV5-6 and J usage is TRBJ2-1; D is ambiguous. CDR1 and CDR2 (germline): SGHDT, YYEEEE. The CDR3 runs to 13 residues. V was cut by 1 base and J by 4 bases, with 6 bases left in between. CDR3 sequence (DNA): TGTGCCAGCAGCTTGCTACGGTACAATGAGCAGTTCTTC. Its protein product is CASSLLRYNEQFF.

The V gene is TRBV4-3, the J gene TRBJ1-4; D might be TRBD1 (5 bases). The germline V gene has CDR1 LGHNA and CDR2 YSLEER. V was clipped by 4 bases and J by 7 bases, with 28 bases between them. The CDR3 totals 19 residues. Here the CDR3 reads CASSPGLRRPFGVGEKLFF. For the CDR3, the DNA is TGCGCCAGCAGCCCAGGGCTACGACGCCCCTTTGGTGTCGGTGAAAAACTGTTTTTT.

The V gene is TRBV6-6, the J gene TRBJ2-7; D remains unclear. The germline gives CDR1 MNHNY, CDR2 SVGAGI (reference sequence). V was shortened by 2 bases and J by 4 bases, with 9 bases between the two germline ends. This CDR3 has 13 residues. DNA of the CDR3: TGTGCCAGCAGTTACCCGGCAAATTACGAGCAGTACTTC. This codes for CASSYPANYEQYF.

V is TRBV5-1 and J is TRBJ1-4; D is undetermined. This CDR3 has 13 amino acids. V gave up 3 bases and J gave up 5 bases, with 8 bases separating them. Germline CDR1 and CDR2: SGHRS and YFSETQ. CDR3 loop: CASSWTANEKLFF. The DNA of the CDR3 is TGCGCCAGCAGCTGGACGGCGAATGAAAAACTGTTTTTT.

This chain joins TRBV6-2 or TRBV6-3 and TRBJ2-1; tentatively, D is TRBD2 (6 bases). Germline assignment: CDR1 MNHEY and CDR2 SVGEGT. CDR3 length: 16 residues. V was shortened by 5 bases and J by 4 bases, with 18 bases between the two germline ends. The CDR3 is CASSPHPSELYNEQFF. The CDR3, as DNA: TGTGCCAGCAGTCCCCACCCTAGCGAGTTATACAATGAGCAGTTCTTC.